Sequencing of this T cell receptor beta chain was carried out in a study of T-cell reconstitution after alpha-beta-depleted transplantation in children. Overall study results and limits: At one year after transplant, newly produced T cells mostly accounted for T-cell counts and diversity. Surviving thymic progenitors and recipient T cells were the source of high TCRbeta diversity at day 60 in some patients. Where alpha-beta T cells came from about two months after transplant was reportedly several hundred expanded graft clones.

Germline CDR1 reads DFQATT; CDR2 reads SNEGSKA (reference sequence). V was clipped by 6 bases and J by 2 bases, with 15 bases between them. CDR3 size: 14 residues. The TCRbeta library was prepared with unique molecular identifiers. TCRdb used MiXCR to reprocess the PCR reads, holding one entry per CDR3 protein. The sample has 200,000 or so distinct CDR3 sequences; 6.3% are singletons. This clonotype was seen at least ten times. Its target is unknown. The specimen was PBMCs, collected before TCRalphabeta/CD19-depleted stem cell transplant. This chain joins TRBV20-1 and TRBJ2-3; the D gene is possibly TRBD1 (5 bases). This TCR derives from a girl younger than two with combined immunodeficiency, due to receive a stem cell transplant. CDR3 residues: CSAPPTGYTDTQYF. The CDR3 nucleotides are TGCAGTGCCCCTCCTACAGGATACACAGATACGCAGTATTTT.